This TCR beta chain was identified in a study of CD8+ T cells in alopecia areata. Documented treatment: oral pan-JAK inhibitor, 5-10 mg twice daily. RNA extraction and reverse transcription yielded cDNA as sequencing template. Sequenced by immunoSEQ multiplex PCR; TCRdb stores in-frame clones only, minus some. The sample lists 95,000 to 120,000 clones, approximately 55% occurring once. Germline CDR1 reads SQVTM; CDR2 reads ANQGSEA. The CDR3 extends over 12 amino acids. The V end was cut by 6 bases, the J end by 8 bases, with 16 bases between. The chain uses TRBV29-1 and TRBJ1-2; D is uncertain. The receptor's source is a human donor with alopecia areata. The sequencing used CD4+ T cells sorted from blood, collected at week 24, from a patient treated with tofacitinib. The CDR3 reads CSVEGREMGYTF. The CDR3 nucleotides read TGCAGCGTCGAGGGTCGGGAGATGGGCTACACCTTC.